This entry is about one T cell receptor (beta chain). Its antigen is undetermined. Separate from the 666-subject first cohort, the roughly 120-subject validation cohort was the one that the donors belonged to. The data were taken from a study of cytomegalovirus exposure and HLA in healthy donors. Whole-study context: According to later analysis, the same platform produced the approximately 130 validation and several hundred first-cohort repertoires. The study, taken as a whole, reports: 150 to 200 TCR beta chains were listed as cytomegalovirus-associated. That first-cohort TCR clusters tended to co-occur in the roughly 110 validation repertoires was found in a later analysis.

CDR3 size: 16 residues. Germline V gives CDR1 MNHEY, CDR2 SMNVEV (reference sequence). The junction had 8 bases not matched to a gene; V was cut back by 2 bases and J by 7 bases. TCRdb's table, derived via immunoSEQ multiplex PCR, lists solely in-frame clones and lacks some. The sample yields some 120,000 clones, more than 70% seen once. This clonotype originated in a man aged 25 to 40 in good health and CMV-seronegative. Sequencing input: PBMCs. The rearrangement joins TRBV27 to TRBJ2-5; 12 nucleotides align to TRBD2. The CDR3 nucleotides are TGTGCCAGCAGTTTACTAGCGGGAGGGCCCTCGGGGACCCAGTACTTC. Translating it yields CASSLLAGGPSGTQYF.